Shown below are 26 T cell receptor beta chains from a single sample sequenced in a study of blood T cell repertoires in COVID-19. TCRdb's table, derived via immunoSEQ multiplex PCR, lists solely in-frame clones and lacks some. The table has 100,000 or so clones, around 76% seen once. Material for sequencing was peripheral blood. The receptors here all came from a woman between 65 and 79 years old with acute or convalescent COVID-19.

V is TRBV7-2 and J is TRBJ1-5; 7 bases agree with TRBD1. The junction had 10 bases not matched to a gene; V was cut back by 5 bases and J by 6 bases. The CDR3 has 15 residues. The germline CDR1 and CDR2 sequences are SGHTA and FQGNSA. The CDR3 DNA reads as TGTGCCAGCAGCCTAGAGGGGGCGCGTGGTCAGCCCCAGCATTTT. As protein: CASSLEGARGQPQHF. Full variable domain (remainder filled in from reference TRBV7-2 and TRBJ1-5): GAGVSQSPSNKVTEKGKDVELRCDPISGHTALYWYRQSLGQGLEFLIYFQGNSAPDKSGLPSDRFSAERTGGSVSTLTIQRTQQEDSAVYLCASSLEGARGQPQHFGDGTRLSIL.

The J gene is TRBJ2-7, the V gene TRBV30, with 10 positions matching TRBD2. The CDR3 is 13 residues long. The germline V gene has CDR1 GTSNPN and CDR2 SVGIG (reference sequence). After removal of 5 bases from V and 7 bases from J, the junction contained 8 bases not matched to a gene. CDR3 loop: CAWQSGGAWEQYF. In DNA, the CDR3 is TGTGCCTGGCAGAGCGGGGGGGCTTGGGAGCAGTACTTC. Complete variable domain (other parts from reference TRBV30 and TRBJ2-7): SQTIHQWPATLVQPVGSPLSLECTVEGTSNPNLYWYRQAAGRGLQLLFYSVGIGQISSEVPQNLSASRPQDRQFILSSKKLLLSDSGFYLCAWQSGGAWEQYFGPGTRLTVT.

The chain couples TRBV2 to TRBJ1-1; D gene unclear. CDR3 length equals 14 residues. V lost 11 bases and J 1 base, leaving 17 bases between the germline ends. Germline V gene data show CDR1 as SNHLY and CDR2 as FYNNEI. In DNA form, the CDR3 reads TGTGCCTCAGCGGCCCGTCTGTCGAACACTGAAGCTTTCTTT. As protein: CASAARLSNTEAFF.

The chain links TRBV6-5 to TRBJ1-1, with 9 nucleotides matching TRBD1. The CDR3 has 14 residues. V gave up 5 bases and J gave up 4 bases; unmatched junction bases: 5. Germline V gene data show CDR1 as MNHEY and CDR2 as SVGAGI. CDR3 bases: TGTGCCAGCAGTCTGGACAGGGGAGGCACTGAAGCTTTCTTT. Protein: CASSLDRGGTEAFF.

This clone was counted only a few times. The chain uses TRBV7-9 and TRBJ1-2, with TRBD1 identical over 7 bases. CDR3 length: 15 residues. The junction had 8 bases not matched to a gene; V was cut back by 0 bases and J by 7 bases. Germline CDR1 and CDR2: SEHNR and FQNEAQ (reference sequence). This CDR3 reads CASSLARDRDGGYTF. The CDR3 coding sequence is TGTGCCAGCAGCTTAGCCAGAGACAGGGATGGTGGCTACACCTTC. Full variable domain (missing parts from reference TRBV7-9 and TRBJ1-2): DTGVSQNPRHKITKRGQNVTFRCDPISEHNRLYWYRQTLGQGPEFLTYFQNEAQLEKSRLLSDRFSAERPKGSFSTLEIQRTEQGDSAMYLCASSLARDRDGGYTFGSGTRLTVV.

This chain connects TRBV30 to TRBJ1-6, with D possibly matching TRBD1 (5 bases). The V and J ends lost 2 bases and 7 bases respectively, with 15 bases between them. The CDR3 runs to 15 residues. In germline, CDR1 is GTSNPN, CDR2 SVGIG (reference sequence). CDR3 nucleotides: TGTGCCTGGAGTCCCGGGAGGGGTGACAATTCACCCCTCCACTTT. It codes for CAWSPGRGDNSPLHF.

CDR3 protein: CASSELAGAVTDTQYF. CDR3 sequence (DNA): TGCGCCAGCAGTGAACTAGCGGGGGCCGTCACAGATACGCAGTATTTT. The genes are TRBV10-1 and TRBJ2-3; TRBD2 matches 11 bases. CDR1 is WNHNN and CDR2 is SYGVQD in the germline V gene (reference sequence). V trimming: 3 bases; J trimming: 2 bases; junction bases outside the gene matches: 4. The CDR3 is 16 amino acids.

The chain joins TRBV30 to TRBJ1-1; 7 bases match TRBD1. CDR1 is GTSNPN, CDR2 SVGIG, per germline (reference sequence). The CDR3 spans 14 residues. After removal of 0 bases from V and 6 bases from J, the junction contained 7 bases not matched to a gene. CDR3 loop: CAWSVTRQGAEAFF. CDR3 nucleotide sequence: TGTGCCTGGAGTGTAACTCGGCAGGGGGCTGAAGCTTTCTTT.

In its sample, this clone was seen once. Distinct nucleotide sequences in the sample also encode this CDR3. The gene calls are TRBV7-2 and TRBJ2-5; D not certain. Germline V gives CDR1 SGHTA, CDR2 FQGNSA. The V end was cut by 6 bases, the J end by 1 base, with 9 bases between. The CDR3 is 13 amino acids. The CDR3 DNA sequence: TGTGCCAGCAGTCGTGGAGTCCAAGAGACCCAGTACTTC. Protein: CASSRGVQETQYF. Based on the CDR3 plus reference TRBV7-2 and TRBJ2-5, the full variable domain is GAGVSQSPSNKVTEKGKDVELRCDPISGHTALYWYRQSLGQGLEFLIYFQGNSAPDKSGLPSDRFSAERTGGSVSTLTIQRTQQEDSAVYLCASSRGVQETQYFGPGTRLLVL.

This chain uses TRBV2 with TRBJ1-3; D uncertain. CDR3 length equals 12 residues. Per the germline V gene, CDR1 is SNHLY and CDR2 is FYNNEI. The V end was cut by 2 bases, the J end by 8 bases, with 7 bases between. The CDR3 protein is CASSELADTIYF. DNA for the CDR3: TGTGCCAGCAGTGAATTGGCTGACACCATATATTTT.

The gene calls are TRBV27 and TRBJ2-1; no reliable D call. The CDR3 is 11 amino acids. V lost 11 bases and J lost 8, with 13 bases in between. Germline V lookup: CDR1 MNHEY, CDR2 SMNVEV (reference sequence). The CDR3 is CAVFNRDEQFF. In DNA form, the CDR3 reads TGTGCCGTATTTAATAGAGATGAGCAGTTCTTC.

This clone was seen a few times. The V gene is TRBV2, the J gene TRBJ2-7; 13 bases line up with TRBD2. Germline values: CDR1 SNHLY, CDR2 FYNNEI. CDR3 length: 15 amino acids. The V and J ends lost 4 bases and 5 bases, in that order; junction bases with no gene match: 5. In nucleotides, the CDR3 is TGTGCCAGCAGTGGAACTAGCGGGGGGGCGAACGAGCAGTACTTC. Its protein product is CASSGTSGGANEQYF. Based on the CDR3 plus reference TRBV2 and TRBJ2-7, the full variable domain is EPEVTQTPSHQVTQMGQEVILRCVPISNHLYFYWYRQILGQKVEFLVSFYNNEISEKSEIFDDQFSVERPDGSNFTLKIRSTKLEDSAMYFCASSGTSGGANEQYFGPGTRLTVT.

The chain links TRBV5-4 to TRBJ2-5; the match to TRBD2 covers 10 bases. The length of the CDR3 is 16 residues. Per the germline V gene, CDR1 is SGHNT and CDR2 is YYREEE (reference sequence). V gave up 4 bases and J gave up 5 bases; unmatched junction bases: 11. CDR3 loop: CASSESGGALSETQYF. The CDR3 DNA follows: TGTGCCAGCAGCGAAAGCGGGGGGGCGTTGTCGGAGACCCAGTACTTC.

This rearrangement joins TRBV5-6 to TRBJ2-1; D is undetermined. From germline, CDR1 is SGHDT and CDR2 YYEEEE. Deletions cut 5 bases from V and 10 bases from J, with 16 bases between. There are 13 residues in the CDR3. Here the CDR3 reads CASRLRPRVEQFF. CDR3 in DNA: TGTGCCAGCAGACTACGGCCCCGCGTCGAGCAGTTCTTC.

The J gene is TRBJ1-1, the V gene TRBV5-1, with a tentative D call TRBD1 (5 bases). The germline V gene encodes CDR1 SGHRS and CDR2 YFSETQ. V shed 0 bases and J shed 1 base, with 10 bases lying between them. CDR3 size: 15 residues. CDR3 amino acids: CASSLVSGPNTEAFF. CDR3 DNA: TGCGCCAGCAGCTTGGTATCAGGGCCGAACACTGAAGCTTTCTTT.

V is TRBV10-3 and J is TRBJ2-7; TRBD1 matches at 9 bases. Germline V gene data show CDR1 as ENHRY and CDR2 as SYGVKD. The CDR3 is 14 residues long. With 6 bases clipped from V and 5 bases from J, the junction kept 8 bases outside the gene matches. In nucleotides, the CDR3 is TGTGCCATCAGCCCGGGACAGGGAAGGGACGAGCAGTACTTC. It translates to CAISPGQGRDEQYF.

V is TRBV6-2 or TRBV6-3 and J is TRBJ2-7, with 9 bases lining up with TRBD1. This CDR3 is 16 amino acids long. Germline V gene sequence: CDR1 MNHEY, CDR2 SVGEGT. The junction had 9 bases not matched to a gene; V was cut back by 4 bases and J by 2 bases. DNA of the CDR3: TGTGCCAGCAGTTCCCACCGGACAGGGGTCCCCTACGAGCAGTACTTC. This encodes CASSSHRTGVPYEQYF.

The chain has TRBV18 and TRBJ2-7, with D uncertain. Germline V lookup: CDR1 KGHSH, CDR2 LQKENI. This CDR3 region has 13 residues. V was pared by 3 bases and J by 4 bases, with 10 bases between. The DNA of the CDR3 is TGTGCCAGCTCACCCGCTAGAATTTACGAGCAGTACTTC. As protein: CASSPARIYEQYF.

The V gene is TRBV16, the J gene TRBJ2-5, with TRBD1 matching over 8 bases. The V and J ends lost 0 bases and 5 bases, in that order; junction bases with no gene match: 17. Germline V gene sequence: CDR1 KGHSY, CDR2 FQNENV. The CDR3 length is 19 residues. CDR3 sequence reads: CASSQSGFRTGPFLETQYF. The CDR3 DNA sequence: TGTGCCAGCAGCCAATCGGGGTTTCGGACAGGGCCTTTCCTGGAGACCCAGTACTTC.

CDR3 nucleotide sequence: TGTGCCACCAGTGATCGGACAGGCACAGATACGCAGTATTTT. Residues: CATSDRTGTDTQYF. V gene TRBV24-1 combines with J gene TRBJ2-3; tentative D call: TRBD1 (6 bases). This CDR3 region has 14 residues. With 3 bases removed from V and 1 base from J, the gap between germline ends came to 7 bases. Germline CDR1 is KGHDR and CDR2 is SFDVKD.

The chain couples TRBV5-4 to TRBJ1-2; D remains unclear. This CDR3 comprises 15 residues. Germline V gives CDR1 SGHNT, CDR2 YYREEE (reference sequence). Trimming removed 2 bases at V and 2 bases at J, with 13 bases between. DNA of the CDR3: TGTGCCAGCAGCTTCTATTTGACACCCAACTATGGCTACACCTTC. It translates to CASSFYLTPNYGYTF.

V is TRBV7-2 and J is TRBJ2-5; D remains unclear. The CDR3 loop spans 13 amino acids. V gave up 7 bases and J gave up 1 base, with 10 bases separating them. CDR1 and CDR2 from the germline V gene are SGHTA and FQGNSA. CDR3 region: CASKTSVQETQYF. DNA of the CDR3: TGTGCCAGCAAAACCAGCGTCCAAGAGACCCAGTACTTC. Based on the CDR3 plus reference TRBV7-2 and TRBJ2-5, the full variable domain is GAGVSQSPSNKVTEKGKDVELRCDPISGHTALYWYRQSLGQGLEFLIYFQGNSAPDKSGLPSDRFSAERTGGSVSTLTIQRTQQEDSAVYLCASKTSVQETQYFGPGTRLLVL.

The chain combines TRBV5-1 with TRBJ2-7; no reliable D call. The CDR3 runs 12 residues. CDR1 and CDR2 from the germline V gene are SGHRS and YFSETQ. Trimming pared 7 bases from V and 0 bases from J, leaving 8 bases between. The CDR3: CASGGNSYEQYF. For the CDR3, the DNA is TGCGCCAGCGGCGGCAACTCCTACGAGCAGTACTTC.

Regarding this clone: Other DNA sequences in this specimen translate into the identical CDR3. The chain is built from TRBV4-3 and TRBJ1-6, with D possibly being TRBD1 (6 bases). V was shortened by 4 bases and J by 10 bases, with 17 bases between the two germline ends. Per the germline V gene, CDR1 is LGHNA and CDR2 is YSLEER. CDR3 length: 15 residues. The CDR3 region is CASSPEGGPGSPLHF. DNA for the CDR3: TGCGCCAGCAGCCCAGAGGGGGGGCCGGGCTCACCCCTCCACTTT.

J is TRBJ1-5 and V is TRBV9; 7 bases map to TRBD1. Germline V lookup: CDR1 SGDLS, CDR2 YYNGEE. With V trimmed by 4 bases and J by 4 bases, 8 bases remained unmatched. The CDR3 has 15 residues. The CDR3 nucleotides are TGTGCCAGCAGCCCGCGGGACAGTAGAAATCAGCCCCAGCATTTT. As protein: CASSPRDSRNQPQHF.

The chain uses TRBV10-3 and TRBJ1-4, with a possible D match to TRBD1 (6 bases). The CDR3 has 15 amino acids. In germline, CDR1 is ENHRY, CDR2 SYGVKD. Trimming stripped 6 bases from V and 7 bases from J, with 18 bases between. In nucleotides, the CDR3 is TGTGCCATCAGCCGGACAGCCCAGTTGGGTGAAAAACTGTTTTTT. Its protein product is CAISRTAQLGEKLFF.